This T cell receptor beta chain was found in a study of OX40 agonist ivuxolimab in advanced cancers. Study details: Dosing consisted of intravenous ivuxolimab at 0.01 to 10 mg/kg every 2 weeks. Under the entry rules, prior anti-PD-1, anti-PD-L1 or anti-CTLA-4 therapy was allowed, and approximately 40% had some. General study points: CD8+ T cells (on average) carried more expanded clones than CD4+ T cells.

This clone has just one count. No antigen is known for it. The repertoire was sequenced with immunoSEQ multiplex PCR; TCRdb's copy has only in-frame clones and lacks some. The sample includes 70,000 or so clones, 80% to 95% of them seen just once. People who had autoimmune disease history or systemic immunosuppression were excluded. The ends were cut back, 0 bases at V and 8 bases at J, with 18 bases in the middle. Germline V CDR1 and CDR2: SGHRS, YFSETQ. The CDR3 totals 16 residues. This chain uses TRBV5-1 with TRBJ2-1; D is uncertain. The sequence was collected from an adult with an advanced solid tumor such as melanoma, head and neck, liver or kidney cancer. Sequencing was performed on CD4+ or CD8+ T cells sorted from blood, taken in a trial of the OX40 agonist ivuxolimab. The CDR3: CASSLAAQTRGDEQFF. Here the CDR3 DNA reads TGCGCCAGCAGCTTGGCCGCTCAGACCCGAGGCGATGAGCAGTTCTTC.